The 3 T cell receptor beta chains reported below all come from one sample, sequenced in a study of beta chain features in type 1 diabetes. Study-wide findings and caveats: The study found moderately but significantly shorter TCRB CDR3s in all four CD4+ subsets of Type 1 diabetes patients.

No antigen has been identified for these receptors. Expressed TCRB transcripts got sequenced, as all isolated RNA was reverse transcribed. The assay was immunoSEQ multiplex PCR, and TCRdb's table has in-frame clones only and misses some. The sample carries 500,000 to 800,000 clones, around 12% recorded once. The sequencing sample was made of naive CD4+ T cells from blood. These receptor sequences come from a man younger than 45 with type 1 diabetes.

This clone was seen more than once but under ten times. In nucleotides, the CDR3 is TGTGCCAGTATGCCAGGGATTAGGGGCTCCTACAATGAGCAGTTCTTC. Translating it yields CASMPGIRGSYNEQFF. The chain recombines TRBV19 with TRBJ2-1, with TRBD1 as a possible D gene (5 bases). Germline V gene sequence: CDR1 LNHDA, CDR2 SQIVND (reference sequence). The CDR3 consists of 16 residues. Trimming took off 7 bases at V and 0 bases at J, with 16 bases between the two ends. The whole variable domain, filled in from reference TRBV19 and TRBJ2-1, reads DGGITQSPKYLFRKEGQNVTLSCEQNLNHDAMYWYRQDPGQGLRLIYYSQIVNDFQKGDIAEGYSVSREKKESFPLTVTSAQKNPTAFYLCASMPGIRGSYNEQFFGPGTRLTVL.

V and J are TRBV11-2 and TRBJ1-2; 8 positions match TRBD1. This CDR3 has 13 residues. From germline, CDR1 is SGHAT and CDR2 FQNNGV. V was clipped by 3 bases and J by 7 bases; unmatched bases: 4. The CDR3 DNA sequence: TGTGCCAGCAGCTTTGAGCAGGGGGCTGGCTACACCTTC. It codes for CASSFEQGAGYTF.

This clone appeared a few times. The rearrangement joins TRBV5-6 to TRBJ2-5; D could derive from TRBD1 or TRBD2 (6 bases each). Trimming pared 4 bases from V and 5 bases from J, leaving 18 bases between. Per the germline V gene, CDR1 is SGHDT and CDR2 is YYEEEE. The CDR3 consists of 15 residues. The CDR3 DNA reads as TGTGCCAGCAGCCCCCTACTCCAGGGGAGGGAGACCCAGTACTTC. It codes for CASSPLLQGRETQYF. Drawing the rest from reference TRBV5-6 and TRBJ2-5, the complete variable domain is DAGVTQSPTHLIKTRGQQVTLRCSPKSGHDTVSWYQQALGQGPQFIFQYYEEEERQRGNFPDRFSGHQFPNYSSELNVNALLLGDSALYLCASSPLLQGRETQYFGPGTRLLVL.